This note documents a single T cell receptor beta chain sequence. Using immunoSEQ multiplex PCR, the repertoire was profiled, and TCRdb retains in-frame clones only, with some absent. The table lists 54,000 or so clones, around 86% of them singletons. These data are taken from a study of T cells in tuberculosis. Study in general: CD1B tetramers identified T cells specific for mycobacterial lipid GMM. Study observations and caveats: Low-affinity CD1B-GMM tetramer-binding T cells may have been missed.

Thawed, overnight-rested PBMC were stained with GMM-loaded CD1B tetramer, viability dye and anti-CD3, then sorted. The lipid loaded on the CD1B tetramers was C32 glucose monomycolate from Rhodococcus equi. CD14-expressing monocytes were removed from PBMC before cryopreservation and sorting. Each donor contributed some 96,000 sorted tetramer-negative cells. Germline V gene data show CDR1 as LNHNV and CDR2 as YYDKDF (reference sequence). V dropped 5 bases and J dropped 7 bases, with 8 bases sitting between them. CDR3 size: 12 residues. The sequence was obtained from an adult woman with latent tuberculosis. The sequenced material came from CD1b-GMM tetramer-negative cells sorted from PBMCs. V gene TRBV15 combines with J gene TRBJ2-2, with a weak D call TRBD2 (5 bases). DNA for the CDR3: TGTGCCACCAGCCGACGGGACGGGGAGCTGTTTTTT. Protein sequence: CATSRRDGELFF.